These 21 T cell receptor beta chains were all obtained from the same sample, sequenced in a study of blood T cell repertoires in COVID-19. The assay was immunoSEQ multiplex PCR, and TCRdb's table has in-frame clones only and misses some. The repertoire holds 110,000 to 150,000 clones, around 89% seen once, with about 3.2% in the top ten. The sample was peripheral blood. These receptors originate from a man between 60 and 75 years old with active or convalescent COVID-19.

DNA for the CDR3: TGTGCCAGCGAACAGGGCACCTATGGCTACACCTTC. It is translated as CASEQGTYGYTF. The rearrangement links TRBV19 to TRBJ1-2; D is perhaps TRBD1 (6 bases). V lost 9 bases, J lost 4 bases, and 12 bases lay in between. This CDR3 contains 12 residues. Germline V lookup: CDR1 LNHDA, CDR2 SQIVND (reference sequence).

This chain connects TRBV6-1 to TRBJ1-3; a possible D gene is TRBD1 (5 bases). This CDR3 comprises 16 residues. Germline V gene sequence: CDR1 MNHNS, CDR2 SASEGT. V lost 3 bases to trimming and J lost 1 base, with 13 bases between them. In nucleotides, the CDR3 is TGTGCCAGCAGTGAGACAGAAGGGTGGTCTGGAAACACCATATATTTT. The encoded protein is CASSETEGWSGNTIYF.

This chain joins TRBV7-9 and TRBJ1-1; 9 positions agree with TRBD1. Germline V gene sequence: CDR1 SEHNR, CDR2 FQNEAQ (reference sequence). V lost 5 bases and J lost 2; bases outside the gene matches: 15. The CDR3 has 18 residues. CDR3 coding DNA: TGTGCCAGCAGCCGCCTCACAGGGGGCGCGGGGTCCAACACTGAAGCTTTCTTT. Translated: CASSRLTGGAGSNTEAFF.

The V and J genes are TRBV11-2 and TRBJ2-7; the D gene is possibly TRBD1 (6 bases). V shed 3 bases and J shed 2 bases, with 8 bases lying between them. CDR1 is SGHAT and CDR2 is FQNNGV in the germline V gene. This CDR3 comprises 13 residues. This CDR3 is CASSLDRAYEQYF. DNA for the CDR3: TGTGCCAGCAGCTTGGACAGAGCCTACGAGCAGTACTTC. Using reference TRBV11-2 and TRBJ2-7 for the parts outside the CDR3, the full variable domain is EAGVAQSPRYKIIEKRQSVAFWCNPISGHATLYWYQQILGQGPKLLIQFQNNGVVDDSQLPKDRFSAERLKGVDSTLKIQPAKLEDSAVYLCASSLDRAYEQYFGPGTRLTVT.

The rearrangement uses TRBV4-3 and TRBJ2-1; possible D gene TRBD2, 6 bases. Germline CDR1 LGHNA, CDR2 YSLEER. The CDR3 loop spans 17 amino acids. Trimming left V 0 bases short and J 2 bases short, with 14 bases between. The CDR3 nucleotides are TGCGCCAGCAGCCAAGATAAGGGGAGGCTCCCCTACAATGAGCAGTTCTTC. Protein sequence: CASSQDKGRLPYNEQFF.

The chain joins TRBV9 to TRBJ2-7; TRBD2 matches 8 bases. The ends lost 3 bases at V and 4 bases at J; junction bases unmatched: 3. The length of the CDR3 is 13 residues. CDR1 and CDR2 (germline): SGDLS, YYNGEE. The CDR3 sequence is CASSAGGFYEQYF. The CDR3 coding sequence is TGTGCCAGCAGCGCGGGGGGGTTTTACGAGCAGTACTTC.

The rearrangement links TRBV28 to TRBJ2-5, with TRBD1 matching 11 bases. Trimming removed 4 bases from V and 1 base from J; junction bases left unmatched: 11. Germline V gene sequence: CDR1 MDHEN, CDR2 SYDVKM. The CDR3 length is 18 residues. CDR3 in amino acids: CASSSPGSGTGGQETQYF. The CDR3 DNA is TGTGCCAGCAGTTCCCCGGGATCCGGGACAGGGGGCCAAGAGACCCAGTACTTC. Full variable domain (rest looked up from reference TRBV28 and TRBJ2-5): DVKVTQSSRYLVKRTGEKVFLECVQDMDHENMFWYRQDPGLGLRLIYFSYDVKMKEKGDIPEGYSVSREKKERFSLILESASTNQTSMYLCASSSPGSGTGGQETQYFGPGTRLLVL.

CDR3 nucleotide sequence: TGTGCCAGCAGTGAGGGCGCATCTGGCTACACCTTC. This codes for CASSEGASGYTF. The chain has TRBV2 and TRBJ1-2, with D uncertain. The CDR3 sequence is 12 residues long. V lost 3 bases and J 7 bases, leaving 9 bases between the germline ends. Germline lookup yields CDR1 SNHLY and CDR2 FYNNEI.

The chain carries TRBV19 and TRBJ1-2; TRBD1 agrees at 8 bases. With V trimmed by 5 bases and J by 2 bases, 7 bases remained unmatched. Germline CDR1 is LNHDA and CDR2 is SQIVND (reference sequence). CDR3 length: 15 amino acids. CDR3 region: CASSSPGGANYGYTF. Here the CDR3 DNA reads TGTGCCAGTAGTTCCCCAGGGGGCGCAAACTATGGCTACACCTTC.

The chain combines TRBV6-5 with TRBJ2-5; maybe TRBD1 (5 bases). Germline V CDR1 and CDR2: MNHEY, SVGAGI. V lost 2 bases and J 4 bases, leaving 17 bases between the germline ends. This CDR3 has 16 residues. For the CDR3, the DNA is TGTGCCAGCAGTTACGCGAGACAGCCTGGCAGAGAGACCCAGTACTTC. Protein product: CASSYARQPGRETQYF.

The rearrangement joins TRBV28 to TRBJ2-7, with D possibly TRBD1 on 6 matching bases. The CDR3 contains 12 residues. V lost 4 bases to trimming and J lost 9 bases, with 13 bases between them. The germline V gene has CDR1 MDHEN and CDR2 SYDVKM. CDR3 loop: CASSSLGAGQYF. The CDR3 nucleotides are TGTGCCAGCAGTTCCCTGGGGGCCGGGCAGTACTTC.

The chain couples TRBV19 to TRBJ1-6; the D gene is possibly TRBD1 (5 bases). The CDR3 loop spans 15 amino acids. The germline CDR1 and CDR2 sequences are LNHDA and SQIVND (reference sequence). Trimming left V 4 bases short and J 4 bases short, with 11 bases between. The CDR3 DNA reads as TGTGCCAGTAGTAGGCGGGACGGGTATAATTCACCCCTCCACTTT. Encoded protein: CASSRRDGYNSPLHF. The whole variable domain, filled in from reference TRBV19 and TRBJ1-6, reads DGGITQSPKYLFRKEGQNVTLSCEQNLNHDAMYWYRQDPGQGLRLIYYSQIVNDFQKGDIAEGYSVSREKKESFPLTVTSAQKNPTAFYLCASSRRDGYNSPLHFGNGTRLTVT.

The chain links TRBV11-2 to TRBJ2-5; 9 positions match TRBD1. Germline CDR1 is SGHAT and CDR2 is FQNNGV. After removal of 5 bases from V and 5 bases from J, the junction contained 9 bases not matched to a gene. This CDR3 spans 15 amino acids. CDR3 DNA sequence: TGTGCCAGCAGCCCAGGACAGGGGTCGTACGAGACCCAGTACTTC. This gives the protein CASSPGQGSYETQYF.

This clone was detected once. The J gene is TRBJ2-7, the V gene TRBV15; no firm D call. With 0 bases removed from V and 3 bases from J, the gap between germline ends came to 6 bases. The length of the CDR3 is 13 residues. Germline CDR1 is LNHNV and CDR2 is YYDKDF (reference sequence). The DNA for the CDR3 is TGTGCCACCAGCAGAGATTCGGGCTACGAGCAGTACTTC. Its protein product is CATSRDSGYEQYF.

The chain uses TRBV30 and TRBJ2-4; possibly TRBD2 for D (6 bases). V was trimmed by 1 base and J by 6 bases, leaving 10 bases between them. This CDR3 spans 13 amino acids. CDR1 is GTSNPN, CDR2 SVGIG, per germline (reference sequence). CDR3 sequence (DNA): TGTGCCTGGAGTGAGATGGGGGGAAACATTCAGTACTTC. This sequence encodes CAWSEMGGNIQYF.

This chain links TRBV5-1 with TRBJ2-3; 7 positions agree with TRBD1. This CDR3 contains 16 residues. The trim removed 1 base at V and 3 bases at J, leaving 8 bases unmatched. CDR1 is SGHRS, CDR2 YFSETQ, per germline. This chain's CDR3 is CASSLSRGGATDTQYF. As DNA, the CDR3 is TGCGCCAGCAGCTTGTCTAGAGGGGGCGCGACAGATACGCAGTATTTT.

As for this clone: One junction end disagrees with the germline gene, perhaps due to a read error. V and J are TRBV30 and TRBJ1-4; possibly TRBD1 for D (6 bases). The CDR3 sequence is 16 residues long. Germline V CDR1 and CDR2: GTSNPN, SVGIG (reference sequence). The CDR3 nucleotides read TGTGCCTGGCTCTGGGCAGGGGACGGCTTAAATGAAAAGCTGTTTTTT. Translating it yields CAWLWAGDGLNEKLFF.

V gene TRBV4-3 combines with J gene TRBJ1-3, with unresolved D. The CDR3 totals 14 residues. Germline values: CDR1 LGHNA, CDR2 YSLEER. V was pared by 1 base and J by 7 bases, with 11 bases between. CDR3 region: CASSQAGRWNTIYF. CDR3 DNA: TGCGCCAGCAGCCAAGCCGGGAGGTGGAACACCATATATTTT.

The rearrangement links TRBV4-1 to TRBJ1-5; a weak D match, TRBD1 (5 bases). Per germline, CDR1 MGHRA and CDR2 YSYEKL. The V gene lost 4 bases and the J gene lost 0 bases, with 16 bases spanning the gap. The CDR3 has 17 amino acids. The CDR3 nucleotides are TGCGCCAGCAGCCCAGGCGGCTGGGACTATAGCAATCAGCCCCAGCATTTT. Amino acids: CASSPGGWDYSNQPQHF.

This clone was detected only once. The chain joins TRBV27 to TRBJ1-5, with 8 bases fitting TRBD1. V was pared by 9 bases and J by 15 bases, with 10 bases of the junction left unmatched. Germline CDR1 and CDR2: MNHEY and SMNVEV (reference sequence). The CDR3 spans 11 residues. The CDR3 loop reads CASHEQGVWHF. In DNA, the CDR3 is TGTGCCAGTCACGAACAGGGGGTCTGGCATTTT.

V gene TRBV2 combines with J gene TRBJ2-3, with 7 positions matching TRBD1. The CDR3 covers 16 residues. Germline lookup yields CDR1 SNHLY and CDR2 FYNNEI. The ends lost 6 bases at V and 1 base at J; junction bases unmatched: 10. This CDR3 is CASRYTGDARTDTQYF. The CDR3 region has the DNA TGTGCCAGCAGGTATACAGGGGACGCACGCACAGATACGCAGTATTTT.